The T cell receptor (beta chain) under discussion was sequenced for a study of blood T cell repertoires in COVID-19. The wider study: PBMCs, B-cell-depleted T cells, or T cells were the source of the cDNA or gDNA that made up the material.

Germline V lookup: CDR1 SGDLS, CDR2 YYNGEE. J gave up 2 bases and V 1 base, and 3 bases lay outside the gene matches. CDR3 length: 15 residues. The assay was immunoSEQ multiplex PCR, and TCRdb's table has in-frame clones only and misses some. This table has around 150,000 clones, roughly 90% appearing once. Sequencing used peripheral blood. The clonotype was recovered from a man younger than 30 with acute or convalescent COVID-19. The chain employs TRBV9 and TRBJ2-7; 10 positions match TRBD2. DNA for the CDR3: TGTGCCAGCAGCGTAAGCGGGGGGGCTGCCTACGAGCAGTACTTC. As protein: CASSVSGGAAYEQYF.